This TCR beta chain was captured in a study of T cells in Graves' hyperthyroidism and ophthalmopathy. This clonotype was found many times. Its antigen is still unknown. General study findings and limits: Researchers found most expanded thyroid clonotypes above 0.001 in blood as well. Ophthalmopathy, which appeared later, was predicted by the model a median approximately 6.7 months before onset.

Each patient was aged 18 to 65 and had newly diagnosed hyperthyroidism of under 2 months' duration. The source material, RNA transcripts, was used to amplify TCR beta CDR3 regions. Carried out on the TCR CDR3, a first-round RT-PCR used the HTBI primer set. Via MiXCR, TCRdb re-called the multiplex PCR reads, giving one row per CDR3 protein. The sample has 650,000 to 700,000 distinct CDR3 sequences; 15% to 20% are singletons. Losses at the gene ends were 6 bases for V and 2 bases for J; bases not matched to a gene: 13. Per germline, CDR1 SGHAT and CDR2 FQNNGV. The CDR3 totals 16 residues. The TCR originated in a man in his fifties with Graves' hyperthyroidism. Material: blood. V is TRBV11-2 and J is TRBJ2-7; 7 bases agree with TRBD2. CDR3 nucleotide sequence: TGTGCCAGCAGGGAAGAGGCTAGCGGAGCACCCTACGAGCAGTACTTC. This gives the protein CASREEASGAPYEQYF.